This T cell receptor (beta chain) emerged from a study of beta chain features in type 1 diabetes. General study results and limits: VDJ junctions in type 1 diabetes patients carried more deletions and fewer insertions. Moderate yet significant TCRB CDR3 shortening was seen in Type 1 diabetes patients in all four CD4+ subsets.

A CD45RO/CCR7/CD25/CD127/CD95/CD27 panel sorted naive, central memory, regulatory and stem cell-like memory CD4+ cells. As regards this clone: Its target is unknown.

The junction had 10 bases not matched to a gene; V was cut back by 7 bases and J by 6 bases. The CDR3 length is 13 residues. Germline values: CDR1 SQVTM, CDR2 ANQGSEA. What was sequenced were expressed TCRB transcripts, since all of the isolated RNA had been reverse transcribed. Profiling relied on immunoSEQ multiplex PCR, and the TCRdb table lists in-frame clones only, not all of them. This table has roughly 150,000 clones, roughly 8% appearing once. The sequence derives from a man between 18 and 35 years old with type 1 diabetes. The sequencing input was central memory CD4+ T cells from blood. The chain couples TRBV29-1 to TRBJ2-3; TRBD2 matches at 7 bases. DNA of the CDR3: TGCAGCGCTTCAAGCGGGAACTCGGATACGCAGTATTTT. Its translation is CSASSGNSDTQYF.